Sequencing of this T cell receptor beta chain was carried out in a study of T cell responses to AZD1222 COVID-19 vaccine. Notes on this clone: Its antigen is currently unknown.

The repertoire was sequenced with immunoSEQ multiplex PCR; TCRdb's copy has only in-frame clones and lacks some. Of about 110,000 clones listed, just over 85% were seen once; the top ten hold approximately 3.3%. Trimming pared 8 bases from V and 2 bases from J, leaving 16 bases between. The CDR3 runs to 14 residues. From germline, CDR1 is LGHDT and CDR2 YNNKEL (reference sequence). Regarding the study as a whole: Recipients of AZD1222 seropositive at baseline numbered only five or six. An increase in Spike-specific TCR breadth and depth was observed after two AZD1222 doses. Researchers report vaccine-associated CD4 TCRs spanning spike, with dominance at 160-218 and 743-854.

This specimen consisted of peripheral blood, obtained on day 0 of AZD1222 vaccination. The sequence was obtained from an adult in good health. The J gene is TRBJ2-7, the V gene TRBV3-1 (or the pseudogene TRBV3-2); D is unresolved. The CDR3 protein is CASQQGLDPYEQYF. For the CDR3, the DNA is TGTGCCAGCCAGCAAGGTTTGGATCCCTACGAGCAGTACTTC.